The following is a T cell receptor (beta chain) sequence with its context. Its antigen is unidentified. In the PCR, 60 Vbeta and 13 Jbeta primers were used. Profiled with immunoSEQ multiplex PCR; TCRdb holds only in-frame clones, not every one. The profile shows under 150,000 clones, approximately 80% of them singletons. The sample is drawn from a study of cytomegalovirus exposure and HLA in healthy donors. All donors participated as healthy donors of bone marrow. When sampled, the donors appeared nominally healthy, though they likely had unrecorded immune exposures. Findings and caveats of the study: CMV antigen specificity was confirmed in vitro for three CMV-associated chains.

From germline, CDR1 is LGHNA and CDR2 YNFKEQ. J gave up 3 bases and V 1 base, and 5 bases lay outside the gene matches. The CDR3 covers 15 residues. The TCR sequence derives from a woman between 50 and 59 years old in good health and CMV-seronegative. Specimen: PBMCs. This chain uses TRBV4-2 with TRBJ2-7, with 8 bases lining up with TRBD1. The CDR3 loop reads CASSQVLGQDYEQYF. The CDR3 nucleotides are TGTGCCAGCAGCCAAGTCTTGGGACAGGACTACGAGCAGTACTTC.